This passage covers 12 T cell receptor beta chains from one sample sequenced in a study of T cells in Graves' hyperthyroidism and ophthalmopathy (dated by TCRdb to between 2019 and 2020). Library construction relied on multiplex PCR. TCRdb names Illumina HiSeq 2000 as the instrument used. The TCR beta CDR3 regions were amplified from the RNA transcripts. A first-round RT-PCR of the TCR CDR3 used the HTBI primer set with the Qiagen OneStep RT-PCR kit. Through fastp at Q25 and MiXCR, TCRdb rebuilt clones from the public reads, retaining in-frame beta chains. One record per CDR3 amino acid sequence lists the most common genes and DNA. Here the sample has 490,000 or so distinct CDR3 sequences; around a fifth occur a single time. About 49% of the sample comes from the top ten. The sample consisted of blood. The receptors originated from a woman in her 70s with Graves' ophthalmopathy.

Note on this clonotype: A read error may be the cause here, since a much bigger clone is one base away. The CDR3 sequence: CASSLRQGAGETQYF. CDR3 DNA sequence: TGTGCCAGCAGTTTAAGGCAGGGGGCGGGGGAGACCCAGTACTTC. J is TRBJ2-5 and V is TRBV27; 8 bases line up with TRBD1. The J segment lost 5 bases and the V segment lost 2 bases, leaving 7 bases of the junction unmatched. In germline, CDR1 is MNHEY, CDR2 SMNVEV (reference sequence). The CDR3 has 15 residues.

This chain links TRBV9 with TRBJ2-2, with D perhaps matching TRBD2 (5 bases). V was shortened by 0 bases and J by 2 bases, with 5 bases between the two germline ends. Germline CDR1 is SGDLS and CDR2 is YYNGEE. The CDR3 is 14 amino acids. CDR3 DNA sequence: TGTGCCAGCAGCGTAGGGACTAACACCGGGGAGCTGTTTTTT. This codes for CASSVGTNTGELFF.

The chain employs TRBV12-3 or TRBV12-4 and TRBJ1-6; D not certain. V gave up 3 bases and J gave up 5 bases, with 8 bases separating them. This CDR3 has 14 amino acids. The CDR3 bases are TGTGCCAGCAGTTTTGCCGGGAATAATTCACCCCTCCACTTT. Amino acid sequence: CASSFAGNNSPLHF.

The chain is built from TRBV6-1 and TRBJ1-5, with no clear D. This CDR3 spans 17 amino acids. Trimming took 8 bases from V and 0 from J, leaving 20 bases between them. Germline V gene lookup returns CDR1 MNHNS and CDR2 SASEGT. CDR3 loop: CASGRSRNSYSNQPQHF. The CDR3 bases are TGTGCCAGCGGCCGATCCCGTAATAGCTATAGCAATCAGCCCCAGCATTTT.

This clonotype was seen ten or more times. J is TRBJ2-7 and V is TRBV6-5; possible D gene TRBD2, 5 bases. The CDR3 contains 14 residues. The V gene lost 0 bases and the J gene lost 3 bases, with 9 bases spanning the gap. Germline V gives CDR1 MNHEY, CDR2 SVGAGI. The DNA of the CDR3 is TGTGCCAGCAGTTACTCATTAGCGAGCTACGAGCAGTACTTC. As protein: CASSYSLASYEQYF.

Comments on this clonotype: A read error may be the cause here, since a much bigger clone is one base away. The chain links TRBV28 to TRBJ1-1; the D is unclear. V was trimmed by 0 bases and J by 3 bases, leaving 8 bases between them. Germline loops: CDR1 MDHEN, CDR2 SYDVKM. The CDR3 has 14 residues. CDR3 sequence: CASSLWTEDTEAFF. CDR3 nucleotide sequence: TGTGCCAGCAGTTTATGGACGGAGGACACTGAAGCTTTCTTT.

This clonotype was detected many times. This CDR3 is CASSPVDRVYQPQHF. CDR3 bases: TGTGCCAGCAGTCCGGTGGACAGGGTGTATCAGCCCCAGCATTTT. This sequence joins TRBV28 and TRBJ1-5; TRBD1 matches 8 bases. Germline CDR1 is MDHEN and CDR2 is SYDVKM. V shed 5 bases and J 5 bases; nucleotides not matched to a gene: 8. This CDR3 contains 15 residues.

This clonotype appeared a few times. The genes are TRBV20-1 and TRBJ2-1, with 14 nucleotides matching TRBD2. Trimming removed 6 bases from V and 9 bases from J; junction bases left unmatched: 4. The CDR3 loop spans 13 amino acids. Germline V gene sequence: CDR1 DFQATT, CDR2 SNEGSKA (reference sequence). CDR3 amino acids: CSARLAGGPEQFF. DNA of the CDR3: TGCAGTGCGCGACTAGCGGGAGGGCCTGAGCAGTTCTTC.

This clonotype was found a few times. This chain joins TRBV6-1 and TRBJ2-6; the D is unclear. From germline, CDR1 is MNHNS and CDR2 SASEGT. V lost 7 bases to trimming and J lost 1 base, with 8 bases between them. The CDR3 is 14 amino acids. The CDR3 sequence: CASTKASGANVLTF. The CDR3 coding sequence is TGTGCCAGCACCAAGGCTTCTGGGGCCAACGTCCTGACTTTC.

This clonotype was picked up many times. The chain is built from TRBV9 and TRBJ1-1, with D perhaps TRBD1 (6 bases). This CDR3 has 15 amino acids. Germline V gene lookup returns CDR1 SGDLS and CDR2 YYNGEE. Trimming pared 0 bases from V and 4 bases from J, leaving 13 bases between. CDR3 sequence: CASSVGVGAFTEAFF. The CDR3 DNA is TGTGCCAGCAGCGTAGGAGTGGGGGCGTTCACTGAAGCTTTCTTT.

The genes are TRBV6-1 and TRBJ2-2, with TRBD2 as a possible D gene (6 bases). The CDR3 totals 13 residues. Trimming stripped 6 bases from V and 7 bases from J, with 12 bases between. CDR1 and CDR2 (germline): MNHNS, SASEGT. Here the CDR3 DNA reads TGTGCCAGCAGCAACCAGGAGGGCGGGGAGCTGTTTTTT. It codes for CASSNQEGGELFF.

The genes are TRBV20-1 and TRBJ1-6; the D gene is possibly TRBD1 (5 bases). The CDR3 contains 15 residues. V lost 0 bases to trimming and J lost 5 bases, with 11 bases between them. Germline assignment: CDR1 DFQATT and CDR2 SNEGSKA (reference sequence). CDR3 nucleotides: TGCAGTGCTAGAGATGACAGCAAACATAATTCACCCCTCCACTTT. This sequence encodes CSARDDSKHNSPLHF.